The present T cell receptor (beta chain) was sequenced within a study of blood T cell repertoires in COVID-19. Across the whole study: Nucleic acid was either cDNA or gDNA, and it came from T cells, B-cell-depleted T cells, or PBMCs.

The CDR3 is 16 amino acids. Trimming at V came to 0 bases and at J to 2 bases, leaving 3 bases not matched to a gene. The germline V gene has CDR1 SGHRS and CDR2 YFSETQ. Here immunoSEQ multiplex PCR was the method, and the copy in TCRdb shows in-frame clones only, minus some. The sample gives around 95,000 clones, roughly nine tenths of which show up once; 5.1% is in the top ten. The chain recombines TRBV5-1 with TRBJ2-2; 8 bases are shared with TRBD2. The receptor was derived from a man aged 50-59 years with acute or convalescent COVID-19. Material for sequencing was peripheral blood. CDR3: CASSLATSGNTGELFF. CDR3 coding DNA: TGCGCCAGCAGCTTGGCCACTAGCGGAAACACCGGGGAGCTGTTTTTT.